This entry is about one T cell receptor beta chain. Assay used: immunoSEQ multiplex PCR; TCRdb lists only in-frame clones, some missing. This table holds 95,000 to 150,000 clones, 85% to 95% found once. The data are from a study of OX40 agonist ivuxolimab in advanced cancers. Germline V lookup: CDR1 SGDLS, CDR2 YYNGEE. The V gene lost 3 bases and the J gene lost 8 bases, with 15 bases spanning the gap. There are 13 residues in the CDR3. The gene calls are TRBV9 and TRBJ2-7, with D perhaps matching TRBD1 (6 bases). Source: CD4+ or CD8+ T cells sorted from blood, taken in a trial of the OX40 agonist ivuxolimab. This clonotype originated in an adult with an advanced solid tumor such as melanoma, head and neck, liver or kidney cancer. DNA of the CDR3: TGTGCCAGCAGCGACGGACAGTTCCTAAAGCAGTACTTC. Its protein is CASSDGQFLKQYF.